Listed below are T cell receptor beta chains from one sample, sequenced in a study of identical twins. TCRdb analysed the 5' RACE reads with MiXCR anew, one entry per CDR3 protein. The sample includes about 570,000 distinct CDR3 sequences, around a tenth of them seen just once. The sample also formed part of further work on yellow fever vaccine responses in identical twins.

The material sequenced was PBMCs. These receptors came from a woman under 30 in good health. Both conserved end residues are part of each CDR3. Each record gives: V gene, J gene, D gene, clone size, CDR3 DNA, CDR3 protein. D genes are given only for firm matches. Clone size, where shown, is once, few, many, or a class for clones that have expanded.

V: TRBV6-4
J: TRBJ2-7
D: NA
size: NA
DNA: TGTGCCAGCAAGAAACCAGGGGATCTCTCCTACGAGCAGTACTTC
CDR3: CASKKPGDLSYEQYF

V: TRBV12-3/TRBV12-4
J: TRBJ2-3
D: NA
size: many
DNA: TGTGCCAGCAGTTTAAGGGGGAGAGTGACAGATACGCAGTATTTT
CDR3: CASSLRGRVTDTQYF

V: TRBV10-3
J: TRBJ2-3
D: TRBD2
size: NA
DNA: TGTGCCATCATTGACGACCAGCGGGGGGCCACAGATACGCAGTATTTT
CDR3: CAIIDDQRGATDTQYF

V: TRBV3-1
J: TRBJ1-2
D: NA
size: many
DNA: TGTGCCAGCAGCCCTTGGGGGCAGGCGGGCTACACCTTC
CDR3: CASSPWGQAGYTF

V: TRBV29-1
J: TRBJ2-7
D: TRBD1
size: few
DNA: TGCAGCGTTGCCGGACAGGGTTTGGAGCAGTACTTC
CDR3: CSVAGQGLEQYF

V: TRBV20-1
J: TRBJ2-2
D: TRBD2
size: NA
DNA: TGCAGTGCTCCCCGACTAGCGGGGGGGCTGGGCGGGGAGCTGTTTTTT
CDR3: CSAPRLAGGLGGELFF

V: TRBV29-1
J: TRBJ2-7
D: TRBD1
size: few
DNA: TGCAGCGTTGGGGGGACAGGGGGCGCGACGAGGTACTTC
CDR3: CSVGGTGGATRYF

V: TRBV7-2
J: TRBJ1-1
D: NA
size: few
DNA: TGTGCCAGCAGCTTCTATATGAACACTGAAGCTTTCTTT
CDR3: CASSFYMNTEAFF

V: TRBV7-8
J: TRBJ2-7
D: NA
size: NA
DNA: TGTGCCAGCAGCTTATCCCCAAAGCACGAGCAGTACTTC
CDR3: CASSLSPKHEQYF

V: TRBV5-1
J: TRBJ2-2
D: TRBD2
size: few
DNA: TGCGTCTCAAGCCCGGGGGGGCTGAACACCGGGGAGCTGTTTTTT
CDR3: CVSSPGGLNTGELFF

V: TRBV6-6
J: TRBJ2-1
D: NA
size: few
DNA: TGTGCCAGCAAAGAAGCAGAGCAGTTCTTC
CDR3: CASKEAEQFF

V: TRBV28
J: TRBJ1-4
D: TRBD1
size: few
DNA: TGTGCCAGCACCGCCCGGGACAGTTATGAAAAACTGTTTTTT
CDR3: CASTARDSYEKLFF

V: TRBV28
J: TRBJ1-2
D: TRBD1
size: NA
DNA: TGTGCCAGCAGGACACAGACAGGGGCTAACTATGGCTACACCTTC
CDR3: CASRTQTGANYGYTF

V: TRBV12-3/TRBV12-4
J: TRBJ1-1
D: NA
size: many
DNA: TGTGCCAGCAATAAGGGCTCCAACACTGAAGCTTTCTTT
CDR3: CASNKGSNTEAFF

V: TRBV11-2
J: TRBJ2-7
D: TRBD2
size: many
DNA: TGTGCCAGCAGCTTAGTTAGCGGGAGGGATGTCGAGCAGTACTTC
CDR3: CASSLVSGRDVEQYF

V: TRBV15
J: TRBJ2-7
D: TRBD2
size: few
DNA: TGTGCCACCAGCAGAGATAAGCGGGGGGGAGAGCAGTACTTC
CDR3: CATSRDKRGGEQYF

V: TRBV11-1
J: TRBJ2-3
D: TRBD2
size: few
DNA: TGTGCCAGCAGCCGTTACCGTAGCGGGAGGGCCGCAGATACGCAGTATTTT
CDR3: CASSRYRSGRAADTQYF

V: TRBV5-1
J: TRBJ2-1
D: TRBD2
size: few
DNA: TGCGCCAGCAGCTTGGGTCGGGAGGACAATGAGCAGTTCTTC
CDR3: CASSLGREDNEQFF

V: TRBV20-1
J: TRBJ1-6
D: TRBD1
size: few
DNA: TGCAGTGCCAGGGGGACGGTCACTAATTCACCCCTCCACTTT
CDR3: CSARGTVTNSPLHF

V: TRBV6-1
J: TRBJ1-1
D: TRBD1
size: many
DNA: TGTGCCAGCAGAGGACAGGGTGGAGGGGCTAACACTGAAGCTTTCTTT
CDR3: CASRGQGGGANTEAFF

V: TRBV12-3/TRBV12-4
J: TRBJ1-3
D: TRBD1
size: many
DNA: TGTGCCAGCAGTACCAGACAGGGCTCGAACACCATATATTTT
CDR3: CASSTRQGSNTIYF

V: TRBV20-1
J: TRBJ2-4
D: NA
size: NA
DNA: TGCAGTGCGCCACGAACAGGGGCCAAAAACATTCAGTACTTC
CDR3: CSAPRTGAKNIQYF